The rows below give T cell receptor beta chains drawn from one sample of a study of T cell repertoires in cytomegalovirus infection. No antigen has been identified for these receptors. Each CDR3 protein is one row after TCRdb ran MiXCR on the reads. Here the sample spans 600,000 to 700,000 distinct CDR3 sequences, roughly 30% being singletons. The sequenced sample was cultured PBMCs, obtained from culture after CMV antigen stimulation. The source is a human donor in good health (CMV status not recorded). Some clones in this sample may be carry-over from other donors' samples. CDR3s leave out the opening cysteine and the closing phenylalanine or tryptophan. Some rows mark clone size as missing; the rest say once, few, many or name a class of expanded clone.

clone_size: many; j_call: TRBJ2-1; v_call: TRBV7-2; cdr3_aa: ASSLDRGRPLEQF
clone_size: few; j_call: TRBJ2-1; v_call: TRBV7-6; cdr3_aa: ASSSARADIEQF
clone_size: .; j_call: TRBJ2-3; v_call: TRBV4-2; cdr3_aa: ASSQAAVKDTQY
clone_size: few; j_call: TRBJ2-1; v_call: TRBV6-5; cdr3_aa: ASSYFDRPNEQF
clone_size: .; j_call: TRBJ2-1; v_call: TRBV10-3; cdr3_aa: AISETGHGLAGSNEQF
clone_size: few; j_call: TRBJ2-5; v_call: TRBV19; cdr3_aa: ASTTGTGKETQY
clone_size: .; j_call: TRBJ1-1; v_call: TRBV19; cdr3_aa: ASTLPPMNTEAF
clone_size: .; j_call: TRBJ2-1; v_call: TRBV20-1; cdr3_aa: SASRLAGDIMRQF
clone_size: many; j_call: TRBJ2-7; v_call: TRBV7-8; cdr3_aa: ASLRGQGDEQY
clone_size: once; j_call: TRBJ1-1; v_call: TRBV7-6; cdr3_aa: ASSAGRAAF
clone_size: .; j_call: TRBJ1-5; v_call: TRBV7-9; cdr3_aa: ASSLAPPGQGYNQPQH
clone_size: few; j_call: TRBJ1-2; v_call: TRBV4-1; cdr3_aa: ASSGRGGDYGYT
clone_size: .; j_call: TRBJ1-1; v_call: TRBV27; cdr3_aa: ASTTVGNTEAF
clone_size: .; j_call: TRBJ2-1; v_call: TRBV24-1; cdr3_aa: ATSDPYRAYNEQF
clone_size: few; j_call: TRBJ2-1; v_call: TRBV11-2; cdr3_aa: ASSPVSGRGNEQF
clone_size: .; j_call: TRBJ1-2; v_call: TRBV4-1; cdr3_aa: ASSQVTGTNYGYT
clone_size: .; j_call: TRBJ2-4; v_call: TRBV7-2; cdr3_aa: ASSPPRGGNKNILY
clone_size: few; j_call: TRBJ2-1; v_call: TRBV9; cdr3_aa: ASSVSSGDYNEQF
clone_size: few; j_call: TRBJ1-1; v_call: TRBV4-2; cdr3_aa: ASSQAGQGITEAF
clone_size: few; j_call: TRBJ2-1; v_call: TRBV28; cdr3_aa: ASSFRDHEQF
clone_size: few; j_call: TRBJ1-5; v_call: TRBV19; cdr3_aa: ASSFAGTGNRQPQH
clone_size: .; j_call: TRBJ2-1; v_call: TRBV4-1; cdr3_aa: ASSQYSGAQGNEQF
clone_size: .; j_call: TRBJ2-3; v_call: TRBV12-3/TRBV12-4; cdr3_aa: ASSPIAGGTDTQY
clone_size: .; j_call: TRBJ2-7; v_call: TRBV5-5; cdr3_aa: ASSSDQSSYEQY
clone_size: .; j_call: TRBJ2-2; v_call: TRBV6-4; cdr3_aa: ASQSGRDTGELF
clone_size: .; j_call: TRBJ1-4; v_call: TRBV4-3; cdr3_aa: ASSRTPTGQGYEKLF
clone_size: few; j_call: TRBJ1-6; v_call: TRBV7-2; cdr3_aa: ASSYGHPNSPLH
clone_size: .; j_call: TRBJ2-1; v_call: TRBV20-1; cdr3_aa: SAGAVGGYNEQF
clone_size: few; j_call: TRBJ1-1; v_call: TRBV12-3/TRBV12-4; cdr3_aa: ASRRIRGEAF
clone_size: .; j_call: TRBJ2-1; v_call: TRBV10-3; cdr3_aa: AISGSSRGFHEQF
clone_size: few; j_call: TRBJ2-7; v_call: TRBV20-1; cdr3_aa: SARGSYEQY
clone_size: .; j_call: TRBJ1-5; v_call: TRBV12-3/TRBV12-4; cdr3_aa: ATQQGRNQPQH
clone_size: many; j_call: TRBJ1-5; v_call: TRBV12-3/TRBV12-4; cdr3_aa: ASSSGTDNQPQH
clone_size: .; j_call: TRBJ2-7; v_call: TRBV19; cdr3_aa: ASSIGEPDEQY
clone_size: many; j_call: TRBJ2-3; v_call: TRBV7-2; cdr3_aa: ASSRRDRTDTQY
clone_size: few; j_call: TRBJ2-2; v_call: TRBV10-3; cdr3_aa: AISGGLAGSGTGELF
clone_size: .; j_call: TRBJ1-1; v_call: TRBV5-4; cdr3_aa: ASSNTVMNTEAF
clone_size: .; j_call: TRBJ2-3; v_call: TRBV28; cdr3_aa: ASSARGHPTDTQY
clone_size: few; j_call: TRBJ1-5; v_call: TRBV7-2; cdr3_aa: ASSWVGTGGRQPQH
clone_size: .; j_call: TRBJ1-2; v_call: TRBV4-3; cdr3_aa: ASSQDLPGYGYT